This TCR beta chain was recovered during a study of long-term antiretroviral therapy in people with HIV. The V and J ends lost 5 bases and 6 bases respectively, with 8 bases between them. This CDR3 is 13 amino acids long. In germline, CDR1 is SGHTA, CDR2 FQGNSA. The assay, immunoSEQ v3.0, was run at survey level. Per sample, sequencing targeted roughly 40,000-55,000 T-cell genomes. Using immunoSEQ multiplex PCR, the repertoire was profiled, and TCRdb retains in-frame clones only, with some absent. Of roughly 15,000 clones listed, 90% to 95% are singletons. Study-wide findings and caveats: Records did not include ART adherence, viral resistance or therapy changes. Repertoire composition at all time points was dominated by clones that had expanded before ART.

About this clone itself: What it recognizes is unknown.

The source is a woman aged 40 to 55 with HIV. The sequences come from unsorted PBMCs, collected 0.6 years after starting antiretroviral therapy. This chain joins TRBV7-2 and TRBJ2-6, with D unresolved. This chain's CDR3 is CASSPFVANVLTF. The CDR3 DNA is TGTGCCAGCAGCCCCTTTGTGGCCAACGTCCTGACTTTC.